A selection of T cell receptor beta chains follows, all from one sample in a study of beta chain features in type 1 diabetes. Assay: immunoSEQ multiplex PCR; the TCRdb copy retains only in-frame clones and omits some. The table lists 140,000 to 150,000 clones, about 50% of them singletons. Sequencing used Tregs from blood. Every receptor here comes from a man in his late teens or twenties in good health. Both conserved end residues are trimmed from each CDR3. Not every row has a clone size; where given, it reads once, few, many or a size class.

V	size	J	CDR3
TRBV7-9	-	TRBJ1-4	ASSLAMGRNEKLF
TRBV12-5	-	TRBJ2-3	ASGSTGDTDTQY
TRBV5-1	-	-	ASSPQGYEQY
TRBV28	few	TRBJ2-6	ASSSWTDSGANVLT
TRBV9	-	TRBJ2-5	ASSRLGGQGGETQY
TRBV7-2	-	TRBJ1-2	ASSPGVTIYT
TRBV20-1	-	TRBJ2-3	SPRRDTQY
TRBV27	-	TRBJ2-1	ASSHLYNEQF
TRBV19	-	TRBJ1-5	ASSITGSGNQPQH
TRBV4-2	few	TRBJ1-5	ASSLSAAEVAQPQH
TRBV6-5	-	TRBJ2-3	ASKSGGHSTDTQY
TRBV27	once	TRBJ1-6	ASTRGGGSYNSPLH
TRBV29-1	-	TRBJ1-1	SVERTGALEAF
TRBV9	few	TRBJ2-2	ASSVQGGRNTGELF
TRBV7-2	-	TRBJ1-4	ASSLGRGPTNEKLF
TRBV29-1	few	TRBJ1-2	SVGDRNYGYT
TRBV7-2	few	TRBJ2-4	ASSLQGSENIQY
TRBV11-2	once	TRBJ2-2	ASSLRAGGANTGELF
TRBV30	-	TRBJ1-4	AWSAGQATNEKLF
TRBV4-1	few	TRBJ2-4	ASSSPGGGWAKNIQY
TRBV2	-	TRBJ2-1	ASSAGSYNEQF
TRBV4-3	-	TRBJ1-5	ASSQSGQNQSSNQPQH
TRBV5-1	-	TRBJ1-1	ASSWGQTNTEAF
TRBV2	-	TRBJ1-2	ASSGTGTNYGYT
TRBV12-5	-	TRBJ2-3	ASGLVGRGADTQY
TRBV28	-	TRBJ1-1	ASETRQLSMNTEAF
TRBV27	few	TRBJ2-3	ASVSPAAGERDTQY
TRBV30	-	TRBJ1-2	AWSDAPAGVYGYT
TRBV19	-	TRBJ2-1	ASSRREFWEQF
TRBV5-1	once	TRBJ2-5	ASTSRSETQY
TRBV6-5	-	TRBJ2-5	ASRKTGSYETQY
TRBV30	-	TRBJ2-7	AWGGTGGAMNEQY
TRBV7-9	-	TRBJ1-5	ASSRPGQGASEWDQPQH
TRBV28	-	TRBJ1-5	ASRQGTNQPQH
TRBV5-1	-	TRBJ2-2	ASSPATGGTGELF
TRBV11-2	-	TRBJ2-3	ASTQRLAGVTDTQY
TRBV27	-	TRBJ2-1	ASSQAGVAYNEQF
TRBV5-4	-	TRBJ2-1	ASSGGLAGYLEQF
TRBV6-5	-	TRBJ2-2	ASSADRGFGGELF
TRBV6-5	once	TRBJ2-7	ASSYSNTASYEQY
TRBV6-1	-	TRBJ2-3	ASTLDRVSTDTQY
TRBV7-2	-	TRBJ2-7	ASSFGQGAGEQY
TRBV14	once	TRBJ2-3	ASSQIAGGSTDTQY
TRBV18	-	TRBJ2-7	ASSPVLQNSYEQY
TRBV18	-	TRBJ2-5	ASSRPLGGETQY